What follows describes a single T cell receptor beta chain. Its antigen is unidentified. The data derive from a study of T cell clonotyping in hematopoietic cell transplantation. Regarding the study as a whole: Recipient TCR diversity dropped after transplant; expanded clonotypes rose from day 30 to 180. CD4 and CD8 repertoire contributions could not be separated without sorting.

Measured with immunoSEQ multiplex PCR; TCRdb has only the in-frame clones, and not every one. The sample yields more than 25,000 clones, around 90% seen once. The CDR3 extends over 13 amino acids. The trim removed 5 bases at V and 3 bases at J, leaving 3 bases unmatched. Germline V gene sequence: CDR1 SSHAT, CDR2 FNYEAQ (reference sequence). The sample here was PBMCs, taken 100 days after allogeneic stem cell transplant. The V gene is TRBV7-7, the J gene TRBJ2-5; 7 bases agree with TRBD1. The sequence came from a female patient between 50 and 60 years old who had an allogeneic stem cell transplant from a related donor, so the T cells may come from the graft donor. Some clones in this sample may be carry-over from other donors' samples. The CDR3: CASSRDREETQYF. The DNA of the CDR3 is TGTGCCAGCAGCCGTGACAGGGAAGAGACCCAGTACTTC.